These 26 T cell receptor beta chains came from one sample sequenced in a study of T cell repertoires in cytomegalovirus infection (dated by TCRdb to the late 2010s). The sequencer listed for this sample is Illumina HiSeq 1500. TCRdb trimmed public reads at Q25 via fastp, called clones via MiXCR and kept in-frame beta chains. Each CDR3 protein appears once, grouped with its most common genes and DNA. Within this sample are about 920,000 distinct CDR3 sequences, with 25% to 40% of them counted one time only. The ten largest clones add up to 13% of the sample. The treatment or condition label for this specimen denotes: in vitro stimulation with specific CMV peptide epitopes to enrich CMV-specific T cells. The antigens for these receptors are not known. The sequencing here drew on cultured CD8+ T cells from PBMCs, taken from culture after CMV antigen stimulation. The receptors were sampled from a human donor in good health (CMV status not recorded). Some clones in this sample may be carry-over from other donors' samples.

This clonotype was detected a few times. The chain uses TRBV6-5 and TRBJ2-7; D is ambiguous. The V end was cut by 2 bases, the J end by 3 bases, with 8 bases between. Germline assignment: CDR1 MNHEY and CDR2 SVGAGI. The CDR3 has 13 residues. CDR3 DNA sequence: TGTGCCAGCAGTTACAAGACTTTCTACGAGCAGTACTTC. Translated, it gives CASSYKTFYEQYF.

There are a few counts of this clonotype. CDR3 coding DNA: TGTGCCAGCAGCGAGGGGACAGGAAACTATGGCTACACCTTC. Translating gives CASSEGTGNYGYTF. The chain links TRBV5-6 to TRBJ1-2; 8 nucleotides agree with TRBD1. The CDR3 covers 14 residues. Looked up from germline, CDR1 is SGHDT and CDR2 is YYEEEE. J gave up 2 bases and V 4 bases, and 4 bases lay outside the gene matches.

The table lists this clonotype with many counts. The chain links TRBV7-9 to TRBJ2-1; D tentatively fits TRBD1 or TRBD2 (6 bases each). V was pared by 5 bases and J by 4 bases, with 18 bases between. From germline, CDR1 is SEHNR and CDR2 FQNEAQ (reference sequence). This CDR3 comprises 16 residues. In nucleotides, the CDR3 is TGTGCCAGCAGCACCCCTGGGGGGCCCCCGTACAATGAGCAGTTCTTC. Amino acids: CASSTPGGPPYNEQFF.

This chain joins TRBV7-6 and TRBJ1-2; D not resolved. V was pared by 6 bases and J by 6 bases, with 35 bases between. Germline CDR1 reads SGHVS; CDR2 reads FNYEAQ. The CDR3 is 20 amino acids. The CDR3 nucleotides are TGTGCCAGCAGTCCCCAACCACTGATCGAAATGGAACCCTCCTTCAATGGCTACACCTTC. Translating gives CASSPQPLIEMEPSFNGYTF.

This clonotype has a count of ten or more. The rearrangement links TRBV27 to TRBJ1-2; the match to TRBD1 covers 9 bases. The germline V gene has CDR1 MNHEY and CDR2 SMNVEV (reference sequence). This CDR3 comprises 14 residues. V dropped 4 bases and J dropped 5; count of bases not matched to a gene: 5. The DNA for the CDR3 is TGTGCCAGCAGTTACGACGGGACAGGGTATGGCTACACCTTC. This translates into CASSYDGTGYGYTF.

This clonotype appeared a few times. This chain links TRBV4-1 with TRBJ2-2; 8 bases fit TRBD2. Germline V gives CDR1 MGHRA, CDR2 YSYEKL. CDR3 length: 18 residues. V shed 1 base and J 0 bases; nucleotides not matched to a gene: 7. The CDR3 loop reads CASSQGFSGVTNTGELFF. The CDR3 DNA reads TGCGCCAGCAGCCAAGGCTTTAGCGGGGTAACGAACACCGGGGAGCTGTTTTTT.

This clonotype came up many times. V gene TRBV7-6 combines with J gene TRBJ2-1; TRBD2 matches at 11 bases. The germline CDR1 and CDR2 sequences are SGHVS and FNYEAQ. The CDR3 is 17 amino acids. V gave up 4 bases and J gave up 3 bases; unmatched junction bases: 8. The chain's CDR3 is CASSSLLAGVVYNEQFF. The CDR3 coding sequence is TGTGCCAGCAGCTCCCTACTAGCGGGGGTGGTCTACAATGAGCAGTTCTTC.

The V and J genes are TRBV7-9 and TRBJ2-3; TRBD1 matches at 7 bases. The germline V gene has CDR1 SEHNR and CDR2 FQNEAQ (reference sequence). The V gene end was trimmed by 6 bases and the J gene end by 0 bases; junction bases not matched to a gene: 18. The CDR3 consists of 19 residues. This chain's CDR3 is CASSPTGTVDTYSTDTQYF. CDR3 nucleotides: TGTGCCAGCAGTCCCACCGGGACAGTAGACACGTATAGCACAGATACGCAGTATTTT.

The chain employs TRBV24-1 and TRBJ2-3; 9 bases are a match to TRBD1. This CDR3 contains 15 residues. V trimming: 9 bases; J trimming: 1 base; junction bases outside the gene matches: 7. CDR1 and CDR2 from the germline V gene are KGHDR and SFDVKD. The chain's CDR3 is CATSTGTGRTDTQYF. The CDR3 DNA reads as TGTGCCACCTCCACCGGGACAGGGCGCACAGATACGCAGTATTTT.

The rearrangement joins TRBV12-3 or TRBV12-4 to TRBJ1-4, with TRBD1 as a possible D gene (6 bases). The CDR3 runs to 14 residues. V lost 0 bases and J 8 bases, leaving 10 bases between the germline ends. The DNA of the CDR3 is TGTGCCAGCAGTTTAGCACAGGGATTCGAAAAACTGTTTTTT. Residues: CASSLAQGFEKLFF.

This clonotype was recorded a few times. The chain employs TRBV6-1 and TRBJ2-7, with D unresolved. CDR1 and CDR2 (germline): MNHNS, SASEGT. Between the trimmed V and J ends, which lost 6 bases and 3 bases, there was a span of 18 bases. CDR3 length: 15 residues. The CDR3 spells CASRFTTFLNYEQYV. DNA of the CDR3: TGTGCCAGCAGATTTACAACCTTCTTAAACTACGAGCAGTACGTC.

This clonotype occurred a few times. The rearrangement joins TRBV11-2 to TRBJ2-7; D is unclear. The length of the CDR3 is 14 residues. Germline CDR1 is SGHAT and CDR2 is FQNNGV. Trimming removed 6 bases at V and 4 bases at J, with 16 bases between. CDR3 loop: CASSTTSWDYEQYV. As DNA, the CDR3 is TGTGCCAGCAGTACGACCTCCTGGGATTACGAGCAGTACGTC.

This clonotype was detected ten times or more. This rearrangement joins TRBV7-8 to TRBJ2-3; no definite D call. Germline V gene lookup returns CDR1 SGHVS and CDR2 FQNEAQ. V lost 3 bases and J lost 5, with 6 bases in between. The CDR3 loop spans 12 amino acids. CDR3 in DNA: TGTGCCAGCAGCTTCGGTAGAGATACGCAGTATTTT. It encodes CASSFGRDTQYF.

This clonotype was detected many times. V is TRBV28 and J is TRBJ1-1; D possibly corresponds to TRBD1 (6 bases). V lost 7 bases and J lost 5, with 17 bases in between. The CDR3 covers 14 residues. Germline assignment: CDR1 MDHEN and CDR2 SYDVKM. The CDR3 DNA reads TGTGCCAGCATAGAACGGGGGCACGGGACTGAAGCTTTCTTT. Translation: CASIERGHGTEAFF. Variable domain in full (rest from reference TRBV28 and TRBJ1-1): DVKVTQSSRYLVKRTGEKVFLECVQDMDHENMFWYRQDPGLGLRLIYFSYDVKMKEKGDIPEGYSVSREKKERFSLILESASTNQTSMYLCASIERGHGTEAFFGQGTRLTVV.

This chain links TRBV11-2 with TRBJ1-1; D unresolved. The CDR3 contains 15 residues. Germline V CDR1 and CDR2: SGHAT, FQNNGV. V dropped 6 bases and J dropped 4 bases, with 18 bases sitting between them. CDR3 residues: CASSISPSFRTEAFF. CDR3 DNA: TGTGCCAGCAGTATCAGTCCGAGCTTTCGCACTGAAGCTTTCTTT. Using reference TRBV11-2 and TRBJ1-1 for the parts outside the CDR3, the full variable domain is EAGVAQSPRYKIIEKRQSVAFWCNPISGHATLYWYQQILGQGPKLLIQFQNNGVVDDSQLPKDRFSAERLKGVDSTLKIQPAKLEDSAVYLCASSISPSFRTEAFFGQGTRLTVV.

This clonotype turned up a few times. The V and J genes are TRBV12-3 or TRBV12-4 and TRBJ1-5, with D perhaps matching TRBD1 (6 bases). This CDR3 is 13 amino acids long. V lost 5 bases, J lost 14 bases, and 19 bases lay in between. The CDR3 sequence: CASSPDRGGAEHF. CDR3 nucleotides: TGTGCCAGCAGTCCCGATCGTGGGGGCGCGGAGCATTTT.

There are a few counts of this clonotype. This chain connects TRBV6-6 to TRBJ2-1; D may match TRBD1 or TRBD2 (6 bases each). Trimming shortened V by 6 bases and J by 8 bases, and 17 bases separated the two germline ends. CDR1 and CDR2 from the germline V gene are MNHNY and SVGAGI (reference sequence). The CDR3 runs 14 residues. CDR3 residues: CASSPRRGRDEQFF. As DNA, the CDR3 is TGTGCCAGCAGCCCTAGACGGGGGCGGGATGAGCAGTTCTTC.

About this clonotype: A much larger clone differs from this one at a single base, so this may be a read error. The rearrangement joins TRBV27 to TRBJ2-5, with D perhaps assigned TRBD1 or TRBD2 (6 bases each). The CDR3 is 15 residues long. The V gene's germline CDR1 is MNHEY and CDR2 SMNVEV (reference sequence). The CDR3 is CANSGRGGRWETQYF. CDR3 nucleotide sequence: TGTGCCAACAGTGGCCGAGGGGGGCGCTGGGAGACCCAGTACTTC.

This clonotype was counted only a few times. CDR3 DNA: TGCGCCAGCAGCCCCAGGACTAGCGGGCACACAGATACGCAGTATTTT. It encodes CASSPRTSGHTDTQYF. The chain joins TRBV4-1 to TRBJ2-3, with 11 bases aligning to TRBD2. Unmatched junction bases numbered 5, after V lost 4 bases and J lost 2 bases. The germline CDR1 and CDR2 sequences are MGHRA and YSYEKL. The length of the CDR3 is 16 residues.

This clonotype was observed at least ten times. The chain has TRBV7-2 and TRBJ2-3, with 8 positions matching TRBD2. The CDR3 is 15 residues long. The V gene's germline CDR1 is SGHTA and CDR2 FQGNSA. V was pared by 2 bases and J by 3 bases, with 4 bases of the junction left unmatched. The CDR3 bases are TGTGCCAGCAGCTTATATCCGGGGGGGACAGATACGCAGTATTTT. Amino acid sequence: CASSLYPGGTDTQYF.

The chain recombines TRBV10-3 with TRBJ1-1; D uncertain. V dropped 3 bases and J dropped 1 base, with 9 bases sitting between them. Germline-derived CDR1 and CDR2 are ENHRY and SYGVKD. CDR3 length equals 14 residues. The CDR3 DNA follows: TGTGCCATCAGTGACCCTTATACGAACACTGAAGCTTTCTTT. This sequence encodes CAISDPYTNTEAFF.

V usage is TRBV20-1 and J usage is TRBJ1-4, with 9 nucleotides matching TRBD1. Per germline, CDR1 DFQATT and CDR2 SNEGSKA (reference sequence). There are 16 residues in the CDR3. Trimming removed 5 bases from V and 0 bases from J; junction bases left unmatched: 7. The CDR3 DNA is TGCAGTGCTCTCAGACAGGGGGGTACAACTAATGAAAAACTGTTTTTT. Translated, it gives CSALRQGGTTNEKLFF.

The J gene is TRBJ2-2, the V gene TRBV7-9; D is unclear. The CDR3 has 16 amino acids. Trimming removed 2 bases at V and 0 bases at J, with 10 bases between. The germline gives CDR1 SEHNR, CDR2 FQNEAQ (reference sequence). The CDR3 here is CASSLRKTSNTGELFF. In DNA, the CDR3 is TGTGCCAGCAGCTTAAGGAAGACTTCGAACACCGGGGAGCTGTTTTTT.

V and J are TRBV29-1 and TRBJ1-2; D unresolved. Trimming stripped 6 bases from V and 4 bases from J, with 9 bases between. This CDR3 spans 11 amino acids. Germline V gene lookup returns CDR1 SQVTM and CDR2 ANQGSEA. In DNA, the CDR3 is TGCAGCGTAAGGTCTACCTATGGCTACACCTTC. Amino acid sequence: CSVRSTYGYTF.

This clonotype was observed many times. The chain recombines TRBV7-2 with TRBJ1-2; TRBD1 might be the D (5 bases). The CDR3 is 14 residues long. Germline values: CDR1 SGHTA, CDR2 FQGNSA. Trimming stripped 0 bases from V and 7 bases from J, with 12 bases between. The CDR3 sequence: CASSLAHLGGGYTF. CDR3 nucleotides: TGTGCCAGCAGCTTAGCGCACCTCGGGGGTGGCTACACCTTC.

Concerning this clonotype: The junction departs from the called germline gene at one end, perhaps through a read error. The rearrangement uses TRBV7-3 and TRBJ2-3; 9 bases map to TRBD2. CDR1 and CDR2 (germline): SGHTA, FQGTGA. The CDR3 length is 14 residues. The DNA of the CDR3 is TGTGCCAACAGCTTAGCGGGGGAGGAAGTAGGGCAGTATTTT. Protein: CANSLAGEEVGQYF.